Shown below are 28 T cell receptor beta chains from a single sample sequenced in a study of T cells in Graves' hyperthyroidism and ophthalmopathy. Amplification of TCR beta CDR3 regions was performed using RNA transcripts as template. Researchers ran a first-round RT-PCR on the TCR CDR3 using the HTBI primer set. TCRdb called the multiplex PCR reads again in MiXCR, with one record for every CDR3 protein. The table records some 570,000 distinct CDR3 sequences, 13% to 15% of them present only once. Sequencing was performed on blood. The receptors stem from a woman in her late teens or twenties with Graves' ophthalmopathy.

Turning to this clonotype: A much more abundant neighbour one base away suggests this may be a read error. This chain uses TRBV18 with TRBJ2-1; 8 bases match TRBD2. The germline V gene has CDR1 KGHSH and CDR2 LQKENI. The trim removed 0 bases at V and 8 bases at J, leaving 9 bases unmatched. This CDR3 is 16 amino acids long. Written as DNA, the CDR3 is TGTGCCAGCTCACCACCAAGCGGGAGTTTATCTCATGAGCAGTTCTTC. Protein: CASSPPSGSLSHEQFF.

Many counts were recorded for this clonotype. The chain couples TRBV20-1 to TRBJ2-5; D is unresolved. Germline CDR1 is DFQATT and CDR2 is SNEGSKA (reference sequence). The CDR3 has 13 residues. V lost 6 bases and J lost 4, with 15 bases in between. The CDR3 DNA sequence: TGCAGTGCCCCTGGCCCAGGAGTAGAGACCCAGTACTTC. Residues: CSAPGPGVETQYF.

This clonotype was seen a few times. The chain uses TRBV19 and TRBJ1-5; 8 nucleotides line up with TRBD1. This CDR3 is built from 16 residues. Germline V lookup: CDR1 LNHDA, CDR2 SQIVND (reference sequence). Losses at the gene ends were 2 bases for V and 1 base for J; bases not matched to a gene: 4. CDR3 region: CASSIRQGWSNQPQHF. The CDR3 DNA is TGTGCCAGTAGTATACGACAGGGGTGGAGCAATCAGCCCCAGCATTTT.

V and J are TRBV29-1 and TRBJ2-7; D unresolved. Germline-derived CDR1 and CDR2 are SQVTM and ANQGSEA. Trimming cost V 7 bases and J 3 bases, with 10 bases left between them. The CDR3 is made up of 11 amino acids. CDR3 sequence reads: CSAAVHYEQYF. CDR3 coding DNA: TGCAGCGCGGCGGTTCACTACGAGCAGTACTTC.

This clonotype was observed many times. The chain carries TRBV11-2 and TRBJ2-3; D may match TRBD1 or TRBD2 (5 bases each). There are 13 residues in the CDR3. The V end lost 4 bases, the J end lost 6 bases, and 11 bases lay between the germline ends. Germline CDR1 is SGHAT and CDR2 is FQNNGV. The CDR3 spells CASSWGPGDTQYF. The CDR3 DNA reads TGTGCCAGCAGCTGGGGACCCGGGGATACGCAGTATTTT.

In this sample, this clonotype turned up many times. The genes are TRBV3-1 and TRBJ2-6, with D perhaps given as TRBD1 or TRBD2 (5 bases each). This CDR3 region has 15 residues. The V end was cut by 6 bases, the J end by 0 bases, with 9 bases between. Germline CDR1 and CDR2: LGHDT and YNNKEL (reference sequence). CDR3 bases: TGTGCCAGCAGTCGGGACCTCTCTGGGGCCAACGTCCTGACTTTC. Residues: CASSRDLSGANVLTF.

Only a few counts were recorded for this clonotype. The rearrangement uses TRBV11-3 and TRBJ2-7; weak D call: TRBD1 (5 bases). CDR1 SGHNT and CDR2 YENEEA come from the germline V gene. Trimming took 1 base from V and 2 from J, leaving 9 bases between them. The CDR3 totals 14 residues. The CDR3 DNA sequence: TGTGCCAGCAGCTTAGGTGGACAAGCCTACGAGCAGTACTTC. Protein product: CASSLGGQAYEQYF.

V gene TRBV18 combines with J gene TRBJ1-2; TRBD1 matches 7 bases. This CDR3 contains 14 residues. V trimming: 3 bases; J trimming: 6 bases; junction bases outside the gene matches: 7. Germline V gene data show CDR1 as KGHSH and CDR2 as LQKENI. CDR3 sequence: CASSPSQGENGYTF. Written as DNA, the CDR3 is TGTGCCAGCTCACCTTCTCAGGGGGAAAATGGCTACACCTTC.

The table lists this clonotype with many counts. The genes are TRBV3-1 and TRBJ2-1; the D gene is possibly TRBD2 (5 bases). The V end was cut by 3 bases, the J end by 6 bases, with 15 bases between. The CDR3 runs 15 residues. Germline values: CDR1 LGHDT, CDR2 YNNKEL (reference sequence). CDR3 sequence reads: CASSQPRVALNEQFF. CDR3 nucleotides: TGTGCCAGCAGCCAGCCACGGGTAGCGCTCAATGAGCAGTTCTTC.

This clonotype was detected ten times or more. The chain has TRBV27 and TRBJ2-1, with a weak D call TRBD1 (5 bases). Per the germline V gene, CDR1 is MNHEY and CDR2 is SMNVEV (reference sequence). Trimming stripped 0 bases from V and 8 bases from J, with 14 bases between. The CDR3 is 15 amino acids. Here the CDR3 DNA reads TGTGCCAGCAGTTTATCCCAGACAGCCCATCATGAGCAGTTCTTC. Its translation is CASSLSQTAHHEQFF.

This clonotype was seen at least ten times. The chain recombines TRBV20-1 with TRBJ2-1; TRBD2 agrees at 7 bases. The CDR3 runs to 18 residues. With V trimmed by 6 bases and J by 5 bases, 22 bases remained unmatched. Looked up from germline, CDR1 is DFQATT and CDR2 is SNEGSKA (reference sequence). The CDR3 reads CSAPAGAGTSLRDNEQFF. CDR3 coding DNA: TGCAGTGCCCCGGCTGGAGCGGGAACGTCCCTGAGGGACAATGAGCAGTTCTTC.

This clonotype has a count of ten or more. The J gene is TRBJ2-2, the V gene TRBV13; TRBD2 agrees at 8 bases. Germline-derived CDR1 and CDR2 are PRHDT and FYEKMQ (reference sequence). After removal of 2 bases from V and 1 base from J, the junction contained 3 bases not matched to a gene. CDR3 length equals 16 residues. CDR3 loop: CASSLSLAGNTGELFF. DNA of the CDR3: TGTGCCAGCAGCTTAAGCCTAGCGGGGAACACCGGGGAGCTGTTTTTT.

J is TRBJ2-6 and V is TRBV6-5, with no clear D. Germline CDR1 MNHEY, CDR2 SVGAGI. The V and J ends lost 0 bases and 5 bases respectively, with 5 bases between them. CDR3 length equals 14 residues. CDR3 in DNA: TGTGCCAGCAGTTACTCGGGTTGGGCCAACGTCCTGACTTTC. Its protein is CASSYSGWANVLTF.

This clonotype was seen only a few times. V is TRBV6-6 and J is TRBJ2-1; tentatively, D is TRBD1 or TRBD2 (5 bases each). The CDR3 sequence is 14 residues long. V dropped 2 bases and J dropped 5 bases, with 10 bases sitting between them. CDR1 and CDR2 (germline): MNHNY, SVGAGI (reference sequence). The chain's CDR3 is CASSYGRGDNEQFF. CDR3 in DNA: TGTGCCAGCAGTTACGGCAGAGGGGACAATGAGCAGTTCTTC.

This clonotype was seen ten or more times. The chain is built from TRBV12-3 or TRBV12-4 and TRBJ1-4, with a possible D match to TRBD1 (5 bases). The CDR3 has 16 residues. With 3 bases removed from V and 7 bases from J, the gap between germline ends came to 18 bases. The CDR3 spells CASSLISGTSIEKLFF. DNA for the CDR3: TGTGCCAGCAGTTTGATCTCCGGGACCAGTATTGAAAAACTGTTTTTT.

This clonotype was seen repeatedly, ten times or more. V gene TRBV4-1 combines with J gene TRBJ2-1, with 9 bases identical to TRBD2. CDR1 MGHRA and CDR2 YSYEKL come from the germline V gene. After removal of 3 bases from V and 4 bases from J, the junction contained 7 bases not matched to a gene. The CDR3 has 16 amino acids. The CDR3 is CASSQSGTSSYNEQFF. Written as DNA, the CDR3 is TGCGCCAGCAGCCAGTCCGGGACTAGCAGTTACAATGAGCAGTTCTTC.

This clonotype was detected only a few times. Being one base from a much bigger clone, this may be a read error. The CDR3 spells CASSLGIRAYEQYF. For the CDR3, the DNA is TGTGCCAGCAGCTTAGGGATCAGGGCCTACGAGCAGTACTTC. The rearrangement uses TRBV7-2 and TRBJ2-7, with D maybe TRBD1 (5 bases). Per germline, CDR1 SGHTA and CDR2 FQGNSA. Between the trimmed V and J ends, which lost 1 base and 2 bases, there was a span of 9 bases. This CDR3 comprises 14 residues.

This clonotype was observed once. The chain carries TRBV12-3 or TRBV12-4 and TRBJ2-5, with TRBD2 matching 9 bases. CDR3 length: 16 amino acids. The V segment lost 3 bases and the J segment 5 bases; nucleotides outside the gene matches: 10. The CDR3 spells CASSLSQAGGGETQYF. CDR3 coding DNA: TGTGCCAGCAGTTTGTCTCAAGCGGGAGGCGGGGAGACCCAGTACTTC.

This clonotype was counted many times. The chain is built from TRBV27 and TRBJ1-3, with D unresolved. Trimming took 0 bases from V and 0 from J, leaving 6 bases between them. Germline lookup yields CDR1 MNHEY and CDR2 SMNVEV (reference sequence). The CDR3 loop spans 15 amino acids. CDR3 DNA sequence: TGTGCCAGCAGTTTATCGTTGGGCTCTGGAAACACCATATATTTT. Protein sequence: CASSLSLGSGNTIYF.

This clonotype was seen a handful of times. The CDR3 DNA follows: TGTGCCAGCAGAGTAGAACTCGGGGGCGGGAGGACAGATACGCAGTATTTT. It encodes CASRVELGGGRTDTQYF. The chain recombines TRBV6-1 with TRBJ2-3; 8 bases line up with TRBD2. The length of the CDR3 is 17 residues. Per the germline V gene, CDR1 is MNHNS and CDR2 is SASEGT. V lost 6 bases, J lost 3 bases, and 14 bases stayed unmatched.

This clonotype was found many times. V usage is TRBV20-1 and J usage is TRBJ2-1, with 8 bases matching TRBD1. There are 13 residues in the CDR3. The germline gives CDR1 DFQATT, CDR2 SNEGSKA (reference sequence). V shed 5 bases, J shed 10 bases, and the junction held 10 bases outside the gene matches. The CDR3 loop reads CSAYAQGAYEQFF. DNA of the CDR3: TGCAGTGCTTACGCGCAGGGGGCTTACGAGCAGTTCTTC.

As concerns this clonotype: A much more abundant neighbour one base away suggests this may be a read error. V usage is TRBV27 and J usage is TRBJ2-7, with 9 bases that match TRBD2. V shed 3 bases, J shed 2 bases, and the junction held 14 bases outside the gene matches. The length of the CDR3 is 18 residues. Germline V CDR1 and CDR2: MNHEY, SMNVEV (reference sequence). CDR3 sequence reads: CASSFHAPVAGATYEQYF. The CDR3 nucleotides are TGTGCCAGCAGTTTTCACGCCCCGGTAGCGGGAGCTACCTACGAGCAGTACTTC.

Ten or more counts support this clonotype. The chain employs TRBV12-3 or TRBV12-4 and TRBJ1-4; D unresolved. V lost 2 bases to trimming and J lost 7 bases, with 17 bases between them. This CDR3 contains 16 residues. The CDR3: CASSLRTGKVGEKLFF. CDR3 in DNA: TGTGCCAGCAGTTTACGGACGGGGAAAGTAGGTGAAAAACTGTTTTTT.

The sample holds many counts of this clonotype. As DNA, the CDR3 is TGTGCCTGGAGTGTACGAGTCCGAGGACGCCCCGACTTCGAGCAGTACTTC. Encoded protein: CAWSVRVRGRPDFEQYF. V usage is TRBV30 and J usage is TRBJ2-7; D uncertain. The CDR3 sequence is 17 residues long. Trimming pared 0 bases from V and 6 bases from J, leaving 24 bases between. Per the germline V gene, CDR1 is GTSNPN and CDR2 is SVGIG (reference sequence).

Ten or more counts support this clonotype. This rearrangement joins TRBV28 to TRBJ2-1, with TRBD2 as a possible D gene (5 bases). The CDR3 runs to 12 residues. Germline V lookup: CDR1 MDHEN, CDR2 SYDVKM. V was pared by 7 bases and J by 7 bases, with 11 bases between. The CDR3 bases are TGTGCCAGCAACCCAAGGGAGAATGAGCAGTTCTTC. It is translated as CASNPRENEQFF.

The V gene is TRBV10-2, the J gene TRBJ2-2, with D unresolved. The germline V gene encodes CDR1 WSHSY and CDR2 SAAADI. The CDR3 runs 12 residues. V was clipped by 4 bases and J by 4 bases, with 4 bases between them. Here the CDR3 DNA reads TGCGCCAGCAGTGGTCTCACCGGGGAGCTGTTTTTT. It translates to CASSGLTGELFF.

The chain has TRBV20-1 and TRBJ2-2; D unclear. Germline loops: CDR1 DFQATT, CDR2 SNEGSKA (reference sequence). The CDR3 contains 15 residues. V dropped 1 base and J dropped 0 bases, with 9 bases sitting between them. The CDR3 protein is CSARGRFANTGELFF. The CDR3 nucleotides are TGCAGTGCTAGAGGACGGTTCGCGAACACCGGGGAGCTGTTTTTT.

This clonotype has at least ten counts. The V call is TRBV7-6, the J call TRBJ2-1; D possibly uses TRBD1 or TRBD2 (5 bases each). V was shortened by 1 base and J by 10 bases, with 14 bases between the two germline ends. The CDR3 covers 14 residues. Germline CDR1 is SGHVS and CDR2 is FNYEAQ. Here the CDR3 reads CASSLEEGSYEQFF. CDR3 DNA: TGTGCCAGCAGCTTAGAAGAGGGGTCATACGAGCAGTTCTTC.